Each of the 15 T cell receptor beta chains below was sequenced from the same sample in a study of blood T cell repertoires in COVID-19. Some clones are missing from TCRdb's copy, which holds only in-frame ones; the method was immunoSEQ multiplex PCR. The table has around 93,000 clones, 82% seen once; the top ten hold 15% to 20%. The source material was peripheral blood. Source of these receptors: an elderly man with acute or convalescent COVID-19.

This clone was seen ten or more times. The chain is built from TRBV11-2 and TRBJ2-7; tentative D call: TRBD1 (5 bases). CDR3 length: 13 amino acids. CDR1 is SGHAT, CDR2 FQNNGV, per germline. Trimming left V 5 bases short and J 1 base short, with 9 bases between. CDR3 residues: CASSRDSSYEQYF. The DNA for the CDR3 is TGTGCCAGCAGCCGCGACAGTTCCTACGAGCAGTACTTC.

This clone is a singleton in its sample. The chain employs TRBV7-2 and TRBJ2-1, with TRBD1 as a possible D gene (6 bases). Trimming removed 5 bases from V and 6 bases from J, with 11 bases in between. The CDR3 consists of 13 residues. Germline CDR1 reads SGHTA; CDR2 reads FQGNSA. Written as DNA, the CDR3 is TGTGCCAGCAGCGACGGACAGCTCAATGAGCAGTTCTTC. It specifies CASSDGQLNEQFF.

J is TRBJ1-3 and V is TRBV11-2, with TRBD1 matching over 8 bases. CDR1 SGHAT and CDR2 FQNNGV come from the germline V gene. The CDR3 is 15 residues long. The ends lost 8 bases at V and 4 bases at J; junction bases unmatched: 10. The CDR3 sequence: CASQPGQVRGNTIYF. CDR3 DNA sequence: TGTGCCAGCCAACCGGGACAGGTACGAGGAAACACCATATATTTT.

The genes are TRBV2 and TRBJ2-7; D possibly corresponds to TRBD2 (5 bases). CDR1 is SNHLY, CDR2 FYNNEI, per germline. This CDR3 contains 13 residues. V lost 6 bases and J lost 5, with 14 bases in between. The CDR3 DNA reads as TGTGCCAGCAGATACGGGATCGCGGACGAGCAGTACTTC. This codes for CASRYGIADEQYF. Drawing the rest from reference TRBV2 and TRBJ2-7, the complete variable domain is EPEVTQTPSHQVTQMGQEVILRCVPISNHLYFYWYRQILGQKVEFLVSFYNNEISEKSEIFDDQFSVERPDGSNFTLKIRSTKLEDSAMYFCASRYGIADEQYFGPGTRLTVT.

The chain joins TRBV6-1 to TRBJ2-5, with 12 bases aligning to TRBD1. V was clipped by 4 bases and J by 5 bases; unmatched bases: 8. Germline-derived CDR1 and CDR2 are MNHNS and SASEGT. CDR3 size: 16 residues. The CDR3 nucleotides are TGTGCCAGCAGTGGTGGGACAGGGGGCGCGGGTGAGACCCAGTACTTC. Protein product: CASSGGTGGAGETQYF.

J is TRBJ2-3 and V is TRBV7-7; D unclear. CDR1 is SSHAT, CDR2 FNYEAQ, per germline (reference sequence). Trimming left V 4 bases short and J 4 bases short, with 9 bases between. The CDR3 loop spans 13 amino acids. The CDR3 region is CASSSSVADTQYF. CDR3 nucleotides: TGTGCCAGCAGCTCATCAGTCGCAGATACGCAGTATTTT.

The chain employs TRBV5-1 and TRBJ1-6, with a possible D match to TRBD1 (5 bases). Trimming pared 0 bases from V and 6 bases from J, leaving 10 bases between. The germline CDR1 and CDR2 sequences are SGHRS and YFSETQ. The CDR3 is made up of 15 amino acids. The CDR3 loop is CASSLDDRSNSPLHF. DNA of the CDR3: TGCGCCAGCAGCTTGGATGACAGAAGTAATTCACCCCTCCACTTT.

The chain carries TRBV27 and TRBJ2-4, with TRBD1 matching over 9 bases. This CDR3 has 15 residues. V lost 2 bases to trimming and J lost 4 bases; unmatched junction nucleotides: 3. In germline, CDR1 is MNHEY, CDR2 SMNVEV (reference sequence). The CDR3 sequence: CASSLRDREKNIQYF. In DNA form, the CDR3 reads TGTGCCAGCAGTTTACGGGACAGGGAGAAAAACATTCAGTACTTC.

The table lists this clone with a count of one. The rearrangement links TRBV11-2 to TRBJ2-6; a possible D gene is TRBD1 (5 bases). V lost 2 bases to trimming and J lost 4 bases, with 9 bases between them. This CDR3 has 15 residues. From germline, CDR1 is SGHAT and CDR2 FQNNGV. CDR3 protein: CASSLRGSGANVLTF. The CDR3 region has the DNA TGTGCCAGCAGCTTAAGGGGATCGGGGGCCAACGTCCTGACTTTC. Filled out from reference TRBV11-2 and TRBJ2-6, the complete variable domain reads EAGVAQSPRYKIIEKRQSVAFWCNPISGHATLYWYQQILGQGPKLLIQFQNNGVVDDSQLPKDRFSAERLKGVDSTLKIQPAKLEDSAVYLCASSLRGSGANVLTFGAGSRLTVL.

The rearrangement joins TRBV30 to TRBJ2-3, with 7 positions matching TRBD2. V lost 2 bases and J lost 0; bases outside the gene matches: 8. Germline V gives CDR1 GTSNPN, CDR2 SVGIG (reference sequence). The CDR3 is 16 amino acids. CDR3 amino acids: CAWSSGAISSTDTQYF. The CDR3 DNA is TGTGCCTGGAGTAGCGGGGCGATTTCTAGCACAGATACGCAGTATTTT. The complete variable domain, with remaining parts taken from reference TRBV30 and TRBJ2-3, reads SQTIHQWPATLVQPVGSPLSLECTVEGTSNPNLYWYRQAAGRGLQLLFYSVGIGQISSEVPQNLSASRPQDRQFILSSKKLLLSDSGFYLCAWSSGAISSTDTQYFGPGTRLTVL.

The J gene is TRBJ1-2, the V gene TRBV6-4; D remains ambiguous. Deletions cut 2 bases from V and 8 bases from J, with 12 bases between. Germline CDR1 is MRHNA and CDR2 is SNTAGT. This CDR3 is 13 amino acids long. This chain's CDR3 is CASSDRRGGGYTF. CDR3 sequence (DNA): TGTGCCAGCAGTGACAGGCGTGGAGGGGGCTACACCTTC.

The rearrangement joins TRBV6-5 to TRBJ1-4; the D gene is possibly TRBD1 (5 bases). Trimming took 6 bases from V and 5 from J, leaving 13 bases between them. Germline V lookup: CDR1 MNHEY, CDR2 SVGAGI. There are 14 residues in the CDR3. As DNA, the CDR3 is TGTGCCAGCAGGAGCGCAGGGCTGAATGAAAAACTGTTTTTT. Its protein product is CASRSAGLNEKLFF.

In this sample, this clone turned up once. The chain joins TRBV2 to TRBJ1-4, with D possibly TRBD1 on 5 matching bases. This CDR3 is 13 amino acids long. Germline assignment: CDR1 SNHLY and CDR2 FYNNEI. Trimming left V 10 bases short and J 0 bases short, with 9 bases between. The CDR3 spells CATRQSTNEKLFF. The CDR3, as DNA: TGTGCCACTCGACAGTCAACTAATGAAAAACTGTTTTTT.

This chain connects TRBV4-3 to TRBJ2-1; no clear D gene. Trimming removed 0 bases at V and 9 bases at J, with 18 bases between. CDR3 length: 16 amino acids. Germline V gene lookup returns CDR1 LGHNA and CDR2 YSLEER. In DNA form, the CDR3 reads TGCGCCAGCAGCCAAGAGGAGTTAGGCAGTTCGGGTGAGCAGTTCTTC. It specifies CASSQEELGSSGEQFF.

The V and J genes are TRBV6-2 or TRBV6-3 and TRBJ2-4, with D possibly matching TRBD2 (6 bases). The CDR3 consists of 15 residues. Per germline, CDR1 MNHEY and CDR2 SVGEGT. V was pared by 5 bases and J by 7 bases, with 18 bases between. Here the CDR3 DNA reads TGTGCCAGCAGTCCACTAGCTGGTGGCCCGAACATTCAGTACTTC. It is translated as CASSPLAGGPNIQYF.